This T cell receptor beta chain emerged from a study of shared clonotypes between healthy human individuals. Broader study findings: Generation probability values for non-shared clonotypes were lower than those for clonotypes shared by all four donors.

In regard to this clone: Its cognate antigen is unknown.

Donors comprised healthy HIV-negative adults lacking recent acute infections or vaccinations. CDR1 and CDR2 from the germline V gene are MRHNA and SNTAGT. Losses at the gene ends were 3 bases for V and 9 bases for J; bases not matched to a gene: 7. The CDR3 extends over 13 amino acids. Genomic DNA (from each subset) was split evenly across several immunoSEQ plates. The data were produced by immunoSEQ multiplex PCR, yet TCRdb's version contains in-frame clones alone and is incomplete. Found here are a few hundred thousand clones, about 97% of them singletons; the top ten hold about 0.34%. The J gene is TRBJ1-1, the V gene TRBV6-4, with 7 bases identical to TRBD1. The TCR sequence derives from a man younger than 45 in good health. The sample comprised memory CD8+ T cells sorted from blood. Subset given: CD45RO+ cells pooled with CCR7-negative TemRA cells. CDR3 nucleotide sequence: TGTGCCAGCAGTGAACGGTCAGGGGGAAAAGCTTTCTTT. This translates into CASSERSGGKAFF.